One sample yielded the 31 T cell receptor beta chains listed below, sequenced in a study of T cell responses to AZD1222 COVID-19 vaccine. Assay used: immunoSEQ multiplex PCR; TCRdb lists only in-frame clones, some missing. Seen here are more than 120,000 clones, almost 90% observed once, and the top ten hold 1.6%. This material consisted of peripheral blood, taken 28 days after the second AZD1222 dose. The receptors were sampled from an adult who received the AZD1222 COVID-19 vaccine.

CDR3 in amino acids: CASSLGENSPLHF. The DNA for the CDR3 is TGTGCCAGCAGCTTAGGGGAGAATTCACCCCTCCACTTT. V and J are TRBV11-2 and TRBJ1-6; unclear D gene. The CDR3 has 13 amino acids. V lost 1 base to trimming and J lost 7 bases, with 5 bases between them. The germline gives CDR1 SGHAT, CDR2 FQNNGV.

As for this clone: Other DNA sequences within the sample encode an identical CDR3. V usage is TRBV20-1 and J usage is TRBJ1-1; D remains ambiguous. The V end was cut by 3 bases, the J end by 1 base, with 3 bases between. Germline loops: CDR1 DFQATT, CDR2 SNEGSKA (reference sequence). This CDR3 spans 11 amino acids. The CDR3 sequence is CSASRNTEAFF. Written as DNA, the CDR3 is TGCAGTGCTAGCAGGAACACTGAAGCTTTCTTT.

This clone came up once. The V gene is TRBV5-1, the J gene TRBJ1-1; 9 positions agree with TRBD1. Germline CDR1 SGHRS, CDR2 YFSETQ. The length of the CDR3 is 15 residues. Unmatched junction bases numbered 6, after V lost 0 bases and J lost 6 bases. Written as DNA, the CDR3 is TGCGCCAGCAGCTTGGGGACAGGGGCGGGCGCTGAAGCTTTCTTT. Protein sequence: CASSLGTGAGAEAFF.

As to this clone: A read error may account for a junction end that differs from germline. The V and J genes are TRBV6-1 and TRBJ1-4; 7 bases line up with TRBD1. Germline assignment: CDR1 MNHNS and CDR2 SASEGT. The CDR3 runs to 13 residues. For the CDR3, the DNA is TGTGCCAGCAGGGAAGACAGGGTTGAAAAACTGTTTTTT. It codes for CASREDRVEKLFF.

This chain connects TRBV7-9 to TRBJ1-4, with 8 bases that match TRBD1. The CDR3 has 15 amino acids. With V trimmed by 5 bases and J by 8 bases, 10 bases remained unmatched. CDR1 and CDR2 from the germline V gene are SEHNR and FQNEAQ (reference sequence). CDR3 residues: CASSAGTGGREKLFF. The DNA of the CDR3 is TGTGCCAGCAGCGCCGGGACAGGCGGACGGGAAAAACTGTTTTTT.

On this clone itself: Other DNA sequences within the sample encode an identical CDR3. V gene TRBV6-7 combines with J gene TRBJ1-5; D may be TRBD1 (5 bases). TRBV6-7 counts as an open reading frame of uncertain function. CDR3 length equals 19 residues. Trimming stripped 6 bases from V and 0 bases from J, with 24 bases between. For the CDR3, the DNA is TGTGCCAGCAGGCCCCTAAGAGATACCGACAGTTATAGCAATCAGCCCCAGCATTTT. Its translation: CASRPLRDTDSYSNQPQHF.

V and J are TRBV28 and TRBJ2-4, with TRBD1 identical over 10 bases. This CDR3 is 15 amino acids long. Germline CDR1 is MDHEN and CDR2 is SYDVKM. Trimming cost V 3 bases and J 6 bases; bases outside gene matches: 5. CDR3 amino acids: CASSFTDRGVNIQYF. DNA of the CDR3: TGTGCCAGCAGTTTCACGGACAGGGGGGTAAACATTCAGTACTTC.

This chain joins TRBV3-1 (or the pseudogene TRBV3-2) and TRBJ2-7; TRBD1 is a possible D gene (7 bases). The CDR3 length is 14 residues. Germline lookup yields CDR1 LGHDT and CDR2 YNNKEL (reference sequence). Trimming removed 3 bases from V and 2 bases from J, with 11 bases in between. The chain's CDR3 is CASSQAGQTYEQYF. DNA of the CDR3: TGTGCCAGCAGCCAGGCGGGACAGACCTACGAGCAGTACTTC.

This clone was observed a handful of times. The chain carries TRBV4-1 and TRBJ1-1, with D hard to call. Per the germline V gene, CDR1 is MGHRA and CDR2 is YSYEKL. Trimming stripped 1 base from V and 8 bases from J, with 14 bases between. The CDR3 consists of 14 residues. The CDR3 sequence: CASSQVPGADEAFF. In nucleotides, the CDR3 is TGCGCCAGCAGCCAAGTGCCTGGAGCGGACGAAGCTTTCTTT.

This chain connects TRBV5-1 to TRBJ2-5; D is possibly TRBD2 (5 bases). Germline V gene data show CDR1 as SGHRS and CDR2 as YFSETQ. The CDR3 runs 13 residues. Trimming cost V 0 bases and J 5 bases, with 8 bases left between them. CDR3 region: CASSLGTRETQYF. In DNA form, the CDR3 reads TGCGCCAGCAGCTTGGGGACTCGGGAGACCCAGTACTTC.

This sequence joins TRBV19 and TRBJ2-5; the D gene could be TRBD1 or TRBD2 (5 bases each). Germline V CDR1 and CDR2: LNHDA, SQIVND (reference sequence). The CDR3 runs to 15 residues. Trimming took off 1 base at V and 3 bases at J, with 12 bases between the two ends. DNA of the CDR3: TGTGCCAGTAGTATAGGGGGCACACTAGAAGAGACCCAGTACTTC. Translation gives CASSIGGTLEETQYF.

This sequence joins TRBV28 and TRBJ1-5; D unclear. This CDR3 spans 13 amino acids. Germline-derived CDR1 and CDR2 are MDHEN and SYDVKM. V was pared by 6 bases and J by 4 bases, with 10 bases between. The CDR3 region is CASSPSRNQPQHF. CDR3 coding DNA: TGTGCCAGCAGCCCTTCCCGTAATCAGCCCCAGCATTTT.

The V call is TRBV11-1, the J call TRBJ2-7; D is tentatively TRBD1 or TRBD2 (5 bases each). The CDR3 runs 15 residues. CDR1 is SGHAT, CDR2 FQDESV, per germline (reference sequence). The ends were cut back, 4 bases at V and 0 bases at J, with 13 bases in the middle. The CDR3 DNA sequence: TGTGCCAGCAGCTCAATCGCAGGGAGCTCCTACGAGCAGTACTTC. This gives the protein CASSSIAGSSYEQYF.

For this clone: Other DNA sequences in the sample encode the same CDR3. The chain couples TRBV2 to TRBJ2-2; D gene ambiguous. V dropped 4 bases and J dropped 8 bases, with 8 bases sitting between them. Germline V lookup: CDR1 SNHLY, CDR2 FYNNEI. CDR3 length equals 12 residues. CDR3 amino acids: CASSVEPGELFF. The CDR3, as DNA: TGTGCCAGCAGTGTGGAGCCTGGGGAGCTGTTTTTT.

The chain employs TRBV30 and TRBJ1-3; 7 bases are a match to TRBD1. The CDR3 sequence is 15 residues long. V dropped 2 bases and J dropped 2; count of bases not matched to a gene: 6. CDR1 GTSNPN and CDR2 SVGIG come from the germline V gene (reference sequence). The CDR3 loop is CAWSNDREAGNTIYF. CDR3 DNA: TGTGCCTGGAGTAATGACAGGGAAGCTGGAAACACCATATATTTT.

This clone turned up a few times. This chain links TRBV15 with TRBJ1-1, with D possibly matching TRBD1 (5 bases). The CDR3 is 18 amino acids. Germline V CDR1 and CDR2: LNHNV, YYDKDF (reference sequence). V was clipped by 1 base and J by 4 bases, with 22 bases between them. The CDR3 DNA is TGTGCCACCAGCAGAGGGGAGGCCGGCAAGGAGAGGGGCACTGAAGCTTTCTTT. Protein product: CATSRGEAGKERGTEAFF.

The genes are TRBV30 and TRBJ1-6; D not certain. The CDR3 is made up of 13 amino acids. Trimming shortened V by 3 bases and J by 6 bases, and 9 bases separated the two germline ends. Germline V gene lookup returns CDR1 GTSNPN and CDR2 SVGIG (reference sequence). CDR3 protein: CAWRTEANSPLHF. The CDR3 DNA sequence: TGTGCCTGGAGGACGGAGGCTAATTCACCCCTCCACTTT.

There are a few counts of this clone. This chain connects TRBV28 to TRBJ1-2; 9 bases map to TRBD1. CDR1 and CDR2 (germline): MDHEN, SYDVKM. With 3 bases clipped from V and 0 bases from J, the junction kept 8 bases outside the gene matches. The CDR3 totals 17 residues. In nucleotides, the CDR3 is TGTGCCAGCAGTTTTGTCCAACGGACAGGGGCTAACTATGGCTACACCTTC. Translation: CASSFVQRTGANYGYTF.

This chain connects TRBV3-1 (or the pseudogene TRBV3-2) to TRBJ2-1; 8 nucleotides match TRBD1. Germline CDR1 LGHDT, CDR2 YNNKEL (reference sequence). This CDR3 is built from 16 residues. Trimming took 0 bases from V and 5 from J; bases not matched to a gene: 6. CDR3: CASSQEYRTGNNEQFF. CDR3 sequence (DNA): TGTGCCAGCAGCCAAGAGTACAGGACAGGGAACAATGAGCAGTTCTTC.

The V and J genes are TRBV7-9 and TRBJ2-7; TRBD2 matches at 9 bases. The ends lost 10 bases at V and 2 bases at J; junction bases unmatched: 9. Germline CDR1 SEHNR, CDR2 FQNEAQ (reference sequence). There are 14 residues in the CDR3. CDR3 residues: CATDSGGRAYEQYF. In DNA, the CDR3 is TGTGCCACCGACTCTGGCGGGAGGGCCTACGAGCAGTACTTC.

The CDR3, as DNA: TGTGCCAGTAGTATGGACAGGGTGTCCCGCTACACCTTC. Amino acid sequence: CASSMDRVSRYTF. The gene calls are TRBV19 and TRBJ1-2; 8 positions agree with TRBD1. The CDR3 extends over 13 amino acids. The V and J ends lost 3 bases and 9 bases, in that order; junction bases with no gene match: 6. Germline lookup yields CDR1 LNHDA and CDR2 SQIVND (reference sequence).

The gene calls are TRBV2 and TRBJ1-2, with D unresolved. CDR1 and CDR2 (germline): SNHLY, FYNNEI. The V end was cut by 1 base, the J end by 2 bases, with 8 bases between. CDR3 length: 14 amino acids. Written as DNA, the CDR3 is TGTGCCAGCAGTGAAGGGGCAAGAAACTATGGCTACACCTTC. It translates to CASSEGARNYGYTF.

CDR3: CATSRETSGYNEQFF. The CDR3 DNA is TGTGCCACCAGCAGAGAGACTAGCGGATACAATGAGCAGTTCTTC. The chain carries TRBV15 and TRBJ2-1; 9 nucleotides match TRBD2. In germline, CDR1 is LNHNV, CDR2 YYDKDF (reference sequence). After removal of 0 bases from V and 4 bases from J, the junction contained 1 base not matched to a gene. The CDR3 runs to 15 residues.

The CDR3 coding sequence is TGTGCCAGTAGCCTCGGAATAGGAACCGGGGAGCTGTTTTTT. It yields the protein CASSLGIGTGELFF. The V gene is TRBV19, the J gene TRBJ2-2; no clear D gene. Germline CDR1 is LNHDA and CDR2 is SQIVND (reference sequence). The CDR3 sequence is 14 residues long. The V end was cut by 6 bases, the J end by 5 bases, with 13 bases between.

The rearrangement uses TRBV10-2 and TRBJ2-5; possible D gene TRBD2, 6 bases. V was shortened by 4 bases and J by 7 bases, with 13 bases between the two germline ends. This CDR3 is 13 amino acids long. Germline CDR1 and CDR2: WSHSY and SAAADI. The CDR3: CASSVGGDRTQYF. CDR3 coding DNA: TGCGCCAGCAGTGTAGGAGGGGATAGGACCCAGTACTTC.

The chain combines TRBV12-3 or TRBV12-4 with TRBJ1-2, with 8 bases matching TRBD1. This CDR3 is 13 amino acids long. The V gene end was trimmed by 6 bases and the J gene end by 4 bases; junction bases not matched to a gene: 4. The CDR3 is CASRDRVGYGYTF. The CDR3, as DNA: TGTGCCAGCAGGGACAGGGTTGGCTATGGCTACACCTTC.

The CDR3 loop reads CASSTQAGEGETQYF. Here the CDR3 DNA reads TGTGCCAGCAGCACCCAGGCGGGAGAGGGGGAGACCCAGTACTTC. This rearrangement joins TRBV7-3 to TRBJ2-5; 7 nucleotides line up with TRBD2. With V trimmed by 5 bases and J by 5 bases, 11 bases remained unmatched. Germline CDR1 is SGHTA and CDR2 is FQGTGA. CDR3 size: 15 residues.

This sequence joins TRBV6-1 and TRBJ1-6; D uncertain. CDR1 and CDR2 from the germline V gene are MNHNS and SASEGT. The V and J ends lost 2 bases and 5 bases respectively, with 4 bases between them. This CDR3 contains 13 residues. CDR3 protein: CASSEQNNSPLHF. Written as DNA, the CDR3 is TGTGCCAGCAGTGAACAGAATAATTCACCCCTCCACTTT.

The V gene is TRBV7-3, the J gene TRBJ2-1; 8 nucleotides match TRBD2. Germline CDR1 SGHTA, CDR2 FQGTGA. Unmatched junction bases numbered 4, after V lost 2 bases and J lost 7 bases. This CDR3 region has 14 residues. CDR3 nucleotides: TGTGCCAGCAGCTTACGCGGGGGGCCGAATGAGCAGTTCTTC. Residues: CASSLRGGPNEQFF.

V and J are TRBV6-6 and TRBJ1-2, with TRBD1 identical over 7 bases. Germline CDR1 and CDR2: MNHNY and SVGAGI (reference sequence). V trimming: 5 bases; J trimming: 8 bases; junction bases outside the gene matches: 8. The CDR3 extends over 13 amino acids. The DNA of the CDR3 is TGTGCCAGCAGTCCAAGGACAGGAGGGGGCTACACCTTC. This gives the protein CASSPRTGGGYTF.

The V call is TRBV7-9, the J call TRBJ2-2; 9 bases match TRBD2. The CDR3 is 16 amino acids. The trim removed 5 bases at V and 6 bases at J, leaving 10 bases unmatched. Germline V lookup: CDR1 SEHNR, CDR2 FQNEAQ (reference sequence). The CDR3 DNA reads as TGTGCCAGCAGCCCCCCCGGGCTAGCGGGGTCCGGGGAGCTGTTTTTT. Protein product: CASSPPGLAGSGELFF. The full variable domain, its missing parts supplied by reference TRBV7-9 and TRBJ2-2, is DTGVSQNPRHKITKRGQNVTFRCDPISEHNRLYWYRQTLGQGPEFLTYFQNEAQLEKSRLLSDRFSAERPKGSFSTLEIQRTEQGDSAMYLCASSPPGLAGSGELFFGEGSRLTVL.